These 5 T cell receptor beta chains were sequenced from one sample in a study of blood T cells in healthy people across ages. Together with a sample-barcoded 5' primer, a J-beta primer mix was included in a second PCR lasting roughly 6 to 12 cycles. TCRdb fed the 5' RACE reads into MiXCR, producing one record per CDR3 protein. The repertoire holds about 1.8 million distinct CDR3 sequences, approximately 50% seen once, with 2.1% in the top ten. The material sequenced was blood. These receptors were taken from a woman in her 40s in good health.

The chain links TRBV7-3 to TRBJ1-2; the D is unclear. V was shortened by 4 bases and J by 8 bases, with 17 bases between the two germline ends. The CDR3 loop spans 14 amino acids. Germline-derived CDR1 and CDR2 are SGHTA and FQGTGA. For the CDR3, the DNA is TGTGCCAGCAGCTCGGGTGAAGCCTTGGCGGGCTACACCTTC. It is translated as CASSSGEALAGYTF.

In DNA form, the CDR3 reads TGTGCCAGCAGCCAGGGACTAGCGGGGGGTTTAAATGAGCAGTTCTTC. Translation: CASSQGLAGGLNEQFF. V gene TRBV12-3 or TRBV12-4 combines with J gene TRBJ2-1, with 15 bases that match TRBD2. CDR3 length: 16 amino acids. J was trimmed by 7 bases and V by 6 bases; bases with no gene match: 7.

The chain recombines TRBV6-5 with TRBJ2-4; 7 bases align to TRBD1. J lost 6 bases, V lost 2 bases, and 1 base had no gene match. Germline V lookup: CDR1 MNHEY, CDR2 SVGAGI. This CDR3 has 13 residues. CDR3 protein: CASSYRQGNIQYF. The CDR3 coding sequence is TGTGCCAGCAGTTACCGACAGGGAAACATTCAGTACTTC.

This chain uses TRBV7-8 with TRBJ1-1, with D uncertain. The V end lost 0 bases, the J end lost 2 bases, and 10 bases lay between the germline ends. Germline loops: CDR1 SGHVS, CDR2 FQNEAQ. This CDR3 region has 15 residues. The CDR3 DNA is TGTGCCAGCAGCTTAGCATTAGTTTCTAACACTGAAGCTTTCTTT. Protein product: CASSLALVSNTEAFF.

The CDR3 reads CASSPSGGSYNEQYF. The DNA for the CDR3 is TGTGCCAGTAGTCCTAGCGGGGGCTCCTACAATGAGCAGTACTTC. The chain links TRBV19 to TRBJ2-1; 10 nucleotides line up with TRBD2. The better agreement between TRBJ2-7 and the DNA end casts doubt on the J call. The CDR3 loop spans 15 amino acids. Looked up from germline, CDR1 is LNHDA and CDR2 is SQIVND (reference sequence).